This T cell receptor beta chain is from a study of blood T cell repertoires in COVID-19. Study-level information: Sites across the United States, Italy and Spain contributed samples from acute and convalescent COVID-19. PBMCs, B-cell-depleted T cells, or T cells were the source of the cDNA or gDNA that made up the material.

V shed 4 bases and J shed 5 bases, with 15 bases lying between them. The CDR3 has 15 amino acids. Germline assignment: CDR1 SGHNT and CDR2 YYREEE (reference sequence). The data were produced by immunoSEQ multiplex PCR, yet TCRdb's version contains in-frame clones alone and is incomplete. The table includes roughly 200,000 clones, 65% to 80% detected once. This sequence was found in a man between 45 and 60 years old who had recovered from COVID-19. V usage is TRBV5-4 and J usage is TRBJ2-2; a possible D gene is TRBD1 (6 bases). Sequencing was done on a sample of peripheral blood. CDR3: CASSTYREITGELFF. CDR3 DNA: TGTGCCAGCAGCACGTACAGGGAAATAACCGGGGAGCTGTTTTTT.